The sequence of this TCR beta chain was determined in a study of PD-L1 blockade in urothelial cancer. The overall study: Blood was analyzed 3 weeks (second dose) and 6 weeks after treatment start. The median T cell count in blood samples was 140,000 to 150,000.

Remarks on this clone: Its matching antigen is unknown.

Clones were sequenced by immunoSEQ multiplex PCR, and TCRdb holds only the in-frame ones, with some missing. The sample records about 52,000 clones, 60% to 85% being singletons. V was shortened by 3 bases and J by 8 bases, with 13 bases between the two germline ends. Germline assignment: CDR1 MNHEY and CDR2 SMNVEV (reference sequence). This CDR3 comprises 13 residues. Broader study findings: In blood at 3 weeks, tumor-associated clones expanded more among patients with durable benefit.

This receptor was obtained from a man between 65 and 79 years old with urothelial cancer. The sequences come from PBMCs, collected around atezolizumab (anti-PD-L1) treatment. The J gene is TRBJ1-2, the V gene TRBV27; no reliable D call. In nucleotides, the CDR3 is TGTGCCAGCAGTTTGGCCAGCATGAGGGGCTACACCTTC. This gives the protein CASSLASMRGYTF.